These 5 T cell receptor beta chains were sequenced from one sample in a study of blood T cell repertoires in COVID-19 (dated by TCRdb to 2020 to 2021). Libraries were made using the immunoSEQ multiplex PCR assay. TCRdb mirrors the immuneACCESS table, restricted to in-frame sequences. Some clones are absent from its copies; in checked studies, under half trace to an unresolved V gene, and the reason for the others is unknown. Recorded for this sample are about 94,000 clones; 65% to 85% of them occurred a single time. Of the sample, about 6.3% is held by the ten largest clones. The material sequenced was peripheral blood. Receptors originate from a man aged 55 to 70 with acute or convalescent COVID-19.

The V gene is TRBV6-6, the J gene TRBJ1-1; D is ambiguous. The V end was cut by 6 bases, the J end by 6 bases, with 11 bases between. Germline V CDR1 and CDR2: MNHNY, SVGAGI (reference sequence). The CDR3 loop spans 12 amino acids. CDR3: CASSPSVPEAFF. The CDR3 bases are TGTGCCAGCAGCCCCTCGGTCCCTGAAGCTTTCTTT.

V usage is TRBV12-3 or TRBV12-4 and J usage is TRBJ2-1, with D tentatively TRBD2 (6 bases). The CDR3 has 12 residues. Trimming took 3 bases from V and 8 from J, leaving 8 bases between them. The CDR3 DNA sequence: TGTGCCAGCAGTTTTAGCGGCCATGAGCAGTTCTTC. Encoded protein: CASSFSGHEQFF.

J is TRBJ1-5 and V is TRBV21-1; the table's D call of TRBD1 was not tested on the DNA. TRBV21-1 is described as a pseudogene. CDR3 length: 16 residues. The DNA of the CDR3 is TGTGCCAGCAGCAAAGTATTGGGGGCGAGCAATCAGCCCCAGCATTTT. Encoded protein: CASSKVLGASNQPQHF.

In its sample, this clone was seen a few times. CDR3 nucleotides: TGTGCCACCAGTGATGGCGACAGTCAGCCCCAGCATTTT. This sequence encodes CATSDGDSQPQHF. This chain joins TRBV24-1 and TRBJ1-5; weak D call: TRBD1 (5 bases). The CDR3 consists of 13 residues. Trimming took off 3 bases at V and 6 bases at J, with 8 bases between the two ends. CDR1 and CDR2 (germline): KGHDR, SFDVKD.

In its sample, this clone was seen once. The chain has TRBV14 and TRBJ2-7, with 9 positions matching TRBD2. This CDR3 has 16 amino acids. Germline trimming cut 1 base from V and 7 bases from J; bases unmatched to any gene: 11. From germline, CDR1 is SGHDN and CDR2 FVKESK. The CDR3 here is CASSQVLAGLRVEQYF. The CDR3 coding sequence is TGTGCCAGCAGCCAAGTGCTAGCGGGGCTTCGGGTAGAGCAGTACTTC.